Each of the 30 T cell receptor beta chains below was sequenced from the same sample in a study of blood T cell repertoires in COVID-19. This table comes from immunoSEQ multiplex PCR, and its TCRdb copy is limited to in-frame clones, with some not included. The sample holds around 220,000 clones, 80% to 90% seen once. The sequenced material came from peripheral blood. The source is a man under 40 with active or convalescent COVID-19.

The V gene is TRBV4-2, the J gene TRBJ1-6, with 7 bases lining up with TRBD1. CDR1 is LGHNA and CDR2 is YNFKEQ in the germline V gene. The CDR3 sequence is 19 residues long. V was clipped by 4 bases and J by 0 bases; unmatched bases: 12. CDR3 sequence reads: CASSPGQEEMGSYNSPLHF. CDR3 in DNA: TGTGCCAGCAGCCCAGGACAGGAAGAGATGGGCTCCTATAATTCACCCCTCCACTTT.

The J gene is TRBJ2-5, the V gene TRBV27, with D tentatively TRBD1 (7 bases). The germline CDR1 and CDR2 sequences are MNHEY and SMNVEV (reference sequence). There are 13 residues in the CDR3. Between the trimmed V and J ends, which lost 6 bases and 5 bases, there was a span of 13 bases. The CDR3 DNA sequence: TGTGCCAGCAGATTAGGAGGGGGCGAGACCCAGTACTTC. Translation gives CASRLGGGETQYF.

The genes are TRBV27 and TRBJ2-7, with D possibly matching TRBD2 (6 bases). CDR3 size: 15 residues. CDR1 is MNHEY, CDR2 SMNVEV, per germline (reference sequence). V was trimmed by 4 bases and J by 5 bases, leaving 18 bases between them. As DNA, the CDR3 is TGTGCCAGCAGTTCCGGAGGGGCAGGGAGCAACGAGCAGTACTTC. Protein product: CASSSGGAGSNEQYF.

The rearrangement links TRBV6-5 to TRBJ1-4, with D possibly being TRBD1 (6 bases). Trimming removed 2 bases at V and 7 bases at J, with 14 bases between. In germline, CDR1 is MNHEY, CDR2 SVGAGI. The CDR3 totals 15 residues. The CDR3 sequence: CASSYGPGAAEKLFF. Written as DNA, the CDR3 is TGTGCCAGCAGTTACGGCCCAGGGGCGGCTGAAAAACTGTTTTTT.

The chain employs TRBV6-9 and TRBJ1-4; D is uncertain. The germline V and J ends were trimmed by 2 bases and 8 bases, with 24 bases remaining between them. Germline CDR1 and CDR2: MNHGY and SVAAGI. The CDR3 totals 18 residues. CDR3 sequence (DNA): TGTGCCAGCAGTTATCATCTCTACTCGGGGTCCTATTCCGAAAAACTGTTTTTT. Translated, it gives CASSYHLYSGSYSEKLFF.

The V gene is TRBV25-1, the J gene TRBJ2-3; TRBD1 agrees at 7 bases. After removal of 1 base from V and 3 bases from J, the junction contained 10 bases not matched to a gene. This CDR3 has 17 amino acids. CDR1 and CDR2 (germline): MGHDK, SYGVNS. The CDR3 DNA follows: TGTGCCAGCAGTGAATTTGTGGCTGCAGGGGGTACAGATACGCAGTATTTT. Amino acids: CASSEFVAAGGTDTQYF.

This chain connects TRBV7-2 to TRBJ1-5, with TRBD1 matching over 7 bases. J gave up 2 bases and V 2 bases, and 3 bases lay outside the gene matches. The CDR3 extends over 15 amino acids. Germline V gene sequence: CDR1 SGHTA, CDR2 FQGNSA. CDR3 bases: TGTGCCAGCAGCTTACAGGGGGTCGGCAATCAGCCCCAGCATTTT. Translated: CASSLQGVGNQPQHF.

This clone was counted only a few times. V and J are TRBV4-3 and TRBJ2-1, with a possible D match to TRBD2 (6 bases). V lost 1 base, J lost 2 bases, and 9 bases lay in between. The length of the CDR3 is 15 residues. Germline CDR1 LGHNA, CDR2 YSLEER. The CDR3 DNA sequence: TGCGCCAGCAGCCAAGGGGACTCAACCTACAATGAGCAGTTCTTC. The encoded protein is CASSQGDSTYNEQFF.

This chain joins TRBV18 and TRBJ1-6, with 7 bases that match TRBD1. The germline gives CDR1 KGHSH, CDR2 LQKENI. Germline trimming cut 2 bases from V and 9 bases from J; bases unmatched to any gene: 4. This CDR3 comprises 14 residues. The CDR3 DNA follows: TGTGCCAGCTCACCAGTACAGGGGCCTTCACCCCTCCACTTT. Its translation is CASSPVQGPSPLHF.

The chain has TRBV19 and TRBJ2-1, with 9 nucleotides matching TRBD2. The V gene's germline CDR1 is LNHDA and CDR2 SQIVND (reference sequence). The CDR3 is 16 residues long. Trimming removed 5 bases from V and 0 bases from J; junction bases left unmatched: 5. CDR3 region: CASSPTSGFSYNEQFF. CDR3 sequence (DNA): TGTGCCAGTAGTCCGACTAGCGGATTCTCCTACAATGAGCAGTTCTTC.

V is TRBV5-1 and J is TRBJ1-2, with 10 nucleotides matching TRBD1. In germline, CDR1 is SGHRS, CDR2 YFSETQ. This CDR3 has 15 amino acids. J gave up 4 bases and V 4 bases, and 7 bases lay outside the gene matches. The DNA for the CDR3 is TGCGCCAGCAGCGGGGGGACAGGGGCTACCTATGGCTACACCTTC. It yields the protein CASSGGTGATYGYTF. Full variable domain (outside the CDR3, taken from reference TRBV5-1 and TRBJ1-2): KAGVTQTPRYLIKTRGQQVTLSCSPISGHRSVSWYQQTPGQGLQFLFEYFSETQRNKGNFPGRFSGRQFSNSRSEMNVSTLELGDSALYLCASSGGTGATYGYTFGSGTRLTVV.

CDR3 bases: TGTGCCAGCAGTGACGAGGTAGCGGGCACAGATACGCAGTATTTT. Amino acid sequence: CASSDEVAGTDTQYF. The chain links TRBV2 to TRBJ2-3; a possible D gene is TRBD2 (6 bases). V shed 3 bases and J shed 1 base, with 11 bases lying between them. Germline V gene sequence: CDR1 SNHLY, CDR2 FYNNEI. The CDR3 runs to 15 residues.

Concerning this clone itself: Other DNA sequences in this sample translate to the same CDR3. The rearrangement uses TRBV6-5 and TRBJ1-4; D is undetermined. The CDR3 is 14 amino acids. Trimming shortened V by 8 bases and J by 0 bases, and 10 bases separated the two germline ends. The germline gives CDR1 MNHEY, CDR2 SVGAGI. The CDR3 loop reads CASSRGATNEKLFF. DNA of the CDR3: TGTGCCAGCTCCCGAGGCGCAACTAATGAAAAACTGTTTTTT.

This chain joins TRBV5-4 and TRBJ2-3; TRBD1 might be the D (5 bases). V was pared by 3 bases and J by 2 bases, with 13 bases between. Per germline, CDR1 SGHNT and CDR2 YYREEE (reference sequence). The CDR3 covers 15 residues. The CDR3 here is CASSSTTAFTDTQYF. The CDR3 nucleotides are TGTGCCAGCAGCTCGACGACAGCATTCACAGATACGCAGTATTTT.

CDR3 nucleotides: TGTGCCAGCAGTTCCACAGACACCTATGGCTACACCTTC. It is translated as CASSSTDTYGYTF. This rearrangement joins TRBV6-6 to TRBJ1-2; D remains unclear. The CDR3 length is 13 residues. V lost 4 bases to trimming and J lost 4 bases, with 10 bases between them. CDR1 is MNHNY and CDR2 is SVGAGI in the germline V gene (reference sequence).

The V and J genes are TRBV4-2 and TRBJ1-2, with TRBD1 as a possible D gene (5 bases). Germline V gives CDR1 LGHNA, CDR2 YNFKEQ. The CDR3 loop spans 14 amino acids. The V and J ends lost 2 bases and 8 bases respectively, with 15 bases between them. The CDR3 sequence is CASSQLAGGNGYTF. CDR3 in DNA: TGTGCCAGCAGCCAACTCGCCGGGGGGAACGGCTACACCTTC.

This rearrangement joins TRBV19 to TRBJ1-5; 9 bases fit TRBD1. The CDR3 has 15 amino acids. V trimming: 7 bases; J trimming: 2 bases; junction bases outside the gene matches: 6. In germline, CDR1 is LNHDA, CDR2 SQIVND (reference sequence). CDR3 amino acids: CASTATGGGNQPQHF. The CDR3 nucleotides are TGTGCCAGTACCGCCACAGGGGGCGGCAATCAGCCCCAGCATTTT.

This chain uses TRBV5-8 with TRBJ2-6; 7 bases are shared with TRBD1. The V and J ends lost 2 bases and 0 bases, in that order; junction bases with no gene match: 5. This CDR3 has 17 amino acids. The germline CDR1 and CDR2 sequences are SGHTS and YDEGEE. CDR3 loop: CASSLRTGLSGANVLTF. In nucleotides, the CDR3 is TGTGCCAGCAGCTTACGGACAGGTCTCTCTGGGGCCAACGTCCTGACTTTC.

V gene TRBV28 combines with J gene TRBJ1-1; TRBD1 matches 10 bases. V lost 6 bases to trimming and J lost 11 bases; unmatched junction nucleotides: 6. The germline V gene has CDR1 MDHEN and CDR2 SYDVKM. This CDR3 is 12 amino acids long. The CDR3 DNA reads as TGTGCCAGCAGATCCGACAGGGGGCGGGCTTTCTTT. Translating it yields CASRSDRGRAFF.

The chain is built from TRBV28 and TRBJ2-3, with D unclear. Germline lookup yields CDR1 MDHEN and CDR2 SYDVKM. The CDR3 has 13 amino acids. V was pared by 8 bases and J by 2 bases, with 11 bases between. The CDR3 spells CASLPPVTDTQYF. CDR3 DNA sequence: TGTGCCAGCCTCCCCCCTGTCACAGATACGCAGTATTTT.

The chain has TRBV18 and TRBJ1-2; the D gene is possibly TRBD1 (6 bases). The CDR3 is 12 amino acids. Germline CDR1 is KGHSH and CDR2 is LQKENI. Trimming took 2 bases from V and 8 from J, leaving 9 bases between them. The CDR3 loop reads CASSPGTQGYTF. In DNA form, the CDR3 reads TGTGCCAGCTCACCAGGGACACAAGGCTACACCTTC. The complete variable domain, with remaining parts taken from reference TRBV18 and TRBJ1-2, reads NAGVMQNPRHLVRRRGQEARLRCSPMKGHSHVYWYRQLPEEGLKFMVYLQKENIIDESGMPKERFSAEFPKEGPSILRIQQVVRGDSAAYFCASSPGTQGYTFGSGTRLTVV.

The chain recombines TRBV7-9 with TRBJ2-7, with 7 bases matching TRBD1. With 5 bases clipped from V and 2 bases from J, the junction kept 3 bases outside the gene matches. The germline V gene has CDR1 SEHNR and CDR2 FQNEAQ (reference sequence). This CDR3 is 13 amino acids long. The CDR3, as DNA: TGTGCCAGCAGCCAAGGGACAGCCTACGAGCAGTACTTC. This gives the protein CASSQGTAYEQYF.

This chain joins TRBV28 and TRBJ2-2; D is uncertain. Per germline, CDR1 MDHEN and CDR2 SYDVKM. This CDR3 spans 17 amino acids. The V end was cut by 5 bases, the J end by 0 bases, with 16 bases between. The DNA for the CDR3 is TGTGCCAGCAGTCTTAGCAGTCTGGGTCCGAACACCGGGGAGCTGTTTTTT. Amino acid sequence: CASSLSSLGPNTGELFF.

The V call is TRBV7-2, the J call TRBJ1-4; 12 nucleotides match TRBD1. V was clipped by 5 bases and J by 7 bases; unmatched bases: 17. This CDR3 region has 19 residues. Per germline, CDR1 SGHTA and CDR2 FQGNSA. The CDR3 bases are TGTGCCAGCAGCCCCCAGGGGCTCCGGGACAGGGGGCTTAGTGAAAAACTGTTTTTT. Residues: CASSPQGLRDRGLSEKLFF.

The gene calls are TRBV29-1 and TRBJ2-1; 7 nucleotides agree with TRBD1. V lost 3 bases and J lost 10; bases outside the gene matches: 6. The CDR3 runs to 12 residues. CDR1 is SQVTM, CDR2 ANQGSEA, per germline. For the CDR3, the DNA is TGCAGCGTTGATAACAGGGGCCCAGAGCAGTTCTTC. Its translation: CSVDNRGPEQFF.

V is TRBV5-1 and J is TRBJ1-1, with 10 positions matching TRBD1. After removal of 3 bases from V and 2 bases from J, the junction contained 4 bases not matched to a gene. Germline V gene data show CDR1 as SGHRS and CDR2 as YFSETQ. CDR3 length equals 15 residues. The CDR3 here is CASSWGQGTNTEAFF. As DNA, the CDR3 is TGCGCCAGCAGCTGGGGACAGGGGACAAACACTGAAGCTTTCTTT. Complete variable domain (other parts from reference TRBV5-1 and TRBJ1-1): KAGVTQTPRYLIKTRGQQVTLSCSPISGHRSVSWYQQTPGQGLQFLFEYFSETQRNKGNFPGRFSGRQFSNSRSEMNVSTLELGDSALYLCASSWGQGTNTEAFFGQGTRLTVV.

DNA of the CDR3: TGCAGTGCTAGTCTGGACAGGGGAGATAATTCACCCCTCCACTTT. Protein product: CSASLDRGDNSPLHF. This chain connects TRBV20-1 to TRBJ1-6; the match to TRBD1 covers 9 bases. There are 15 residues in the CDR3. Unmatched junction bases numbered 5, after V lost 3 bases and J lost 5 bases. Germline V CDR1 and CDR2: DFQATT, SNEGSKA (reference sequence).

The table lists this clone with a count of one. This chain uses TRBV7-2 with TRBJ1-2, with D perhaps matching TRBD1 (6 bases). The CDR3 runs 15 residues. The germline CDR1 and CDR2 sequences are SGHTA and FQGNSA. V lost 1 base and J 2 bases, leaving 11 bases between the germline ends. The CDR3 loop is CASSLDREGNYGYTF. DNA for the CDR3: TGTGCCAGCAGCTTAGACAGGGAGGGGAACTATGGCTACACCTTC.

The V and J genes are TRBV5-1 and TRBJ1-5, with D possibly TRBD1 on 5 matching bases. V lost 5 bases and J 0 bases, leaving 12 bases between the germline ends. This CDR3 spans 15 amino acids. Germline V gene lookup returns CDR1 SGHRS and CDR2 YFSETQ. As DNA, the CDR3 is TGCGCCAGCAGGGTCACAGGCGATAGCAATCAGCCCCAGCATTTT. Amino acid sequence: CASRVTGDSNQPQHF.

The chain is built from TRBV28 and TRBJ2-2, with D tentatively TRBD2 (6 bases). The ends were cut back, 6 bases at V and 4 bases at J, with 12 bases in the middle. The germline CDR1 and CDR2 sequences are MDHEN and SYDVKM. The CDR3 extends over 14 amino acids. The CDR3 sequence: CASRLGLSTGELFF. DNA of the CDR3: TGTGCCAGCAGACTGGGACTGAGCACCGGGGAGCTGTTTTTT.